The 20 T cell receptor beta chains below were found in one sample sequenced in a study of CXCR3-negative and CXCR3-positive naive CD8 T cells. Carrying UMI labels, the TRB cDNA libraries were prepared through 5' RACE. From the 5' RACE reads, TCRdb lists one entry per CDR3 protein and no DNA. Its listing shows about 120,000 distinct CDR3 sequences. Their specific antigens are unknown. Study-level findings and limits: A higher hydrophobicity marked the TRB CDR3s of CXCR3-positive naive cells versus CXCR3-negative naive cells.

The sequencing sample was made of naive CXCR3+ CD8+ T cells from blood. Subset specified: CD45RO-CCR7+CD27+CD95- naive CD8+ T cells expressing CXCR3 (TNR3+). Receptors originate from a human donor in good health. Some clones in this sample may be carry-over from other donors' samples.

The rearrangement links TRBV6-5 to TRBJ2-2. The CDR3 sequence is 14 residues long. Germline lookup yields CDR1 MNHEY and CDR2 SVGAGI. CDR3: CASTPGVHTGELFF.

This chain connects TRBV20-1 to TRBJ1-5; TCRdb indicates TRBD1, and absent DNA this call remains unverified. The germline V gene has CDR1 DFQATT and CDR2 SNEGSKA (reference sequence). CDR3 size: 15 residues. This chain's CDR3 is CSAVHRTVGNQPQHF.

The genes are TRBV6-2 or TRBV6-3 and TRBJ1-1. Germline CDR1 reads MNHEY; CDR2 reads SVGEGT. The CDR3 contains 13 residues. CDR3 residues: CASSLPGAPEAFF.

V gene TRBV4-2 combines with J gene TRBJ1-1. The CDR3 loop spans 20 amino acids. Germline CDR1 reads LGHNA; CDR2 reads YNFKEQ. CDR3 amino acids: CASSQIKLQSRAHGNTEAFF.

The rearrangement links TRBV30 to TRBJ1-1. The CDR3 covers 11 residues. The germline CDR1 and CDR2 sequences are GTSNPN and SVGIG (reference sequence). This chain's CDR3 is CAWSHGTEAFF.

The chain employs TRBV20-1 and TRBJ2-5; there is no DNA to check the TCRdb D call of TRBD2. This CDR3 has 14 residues. Germline V lookup: CDR1 DFQATT, CDR2 SNEGSKA (reference sequence). CDR3 amino acids: CSAPKTSGMETQYF.

This chain uses TRBV28 with TRBJ1-4; TCRdb's assignment of TRBD1 cannot be checked, as there is no DNA. Germline CDR1 and CDR2: MDHEN and SYDVKM. The CDR3 totals 16 residues. CDR3: CASSLYTGRSGEKLFF.

V gene TRBV7-3 combines with J gene TRBJ1-1; TCRdb's D call, TRBD1, is unchecked because there is no DNA. The CDR3 sequence is 13 residues long. In germline, CDR1 is SGHTA, CDR2 FQGTGA. CDR3 sequence: CASRATGDTEAFF.

The gene calls are TRBV20-1 and TRBJ1-2; TCRdb proposes TRBD1, but this gene call is untestable without DNA. Germline CDR1 is DFQATT and CDR2 is SNEGSKA (reference sequence). There are 13 residues in the CDR3. CDR3 region: CSAPLGDSYGYTF.

This CDR3 reads CASSLQGQPNYGYTF. The V gene is TRBV12-3 or TRBV12-4, the J gene TRBJ1-2; TCRdb reports TRBD1, a call that lacks DNA to check it against. The CDR3 loop spans 15 amino acids.

V usage is TRBV29-1 and J usage is TRBJ1-1; TCRdb returns TRBD1, unconfirmable since there is no DNA. The CDR3 consists of 12 residues. Germline CDR1 and CDR2: SQVTM and ANQGSEA. The CDR3 spells CSVRQGFTEAFF.

The genes are TRBV3-1 and TRBJ2-7. In germline, CDR1 is LGHDT, CDR2 YNNKEL (reference sequence). This CDR3 contains 14 residues. CDR3 loop: CASSQENVAAEQYF.

This chain links TRBV20-1 with TRBJ2-3; the TCRdb D gene call, TRBD2, has no DNA to confirm it. The germline V gene has CDR1 DFQATT and CDR2 SNEGSKA (reference sequence). The CDR3 covers 21 residues. Here the CDR3 reads CSARDSFGLAGGRASTDTQYF.

V usage is TRBV20-1 and J usage is TRBJ2-3; TCRdb picks TRBD1, but there is no DNA to check that call. This CDR3 region has 14 residues. CDR1 and CDR2 from the germline V gene are DFQATT and SNEGSKA (reference sequence). CDR3 loop: CSAPPFRDTDTQYF.

The chain carries TRBV21-1 and TRBJ1-1; TCRdb gives TRBD1 as the D gene, but with no DNA this cannot be confirmed. TRBV21-1 corresponds to a pseudogene. CDR3 length: 14 residues. This CDR3 reads CASSMDREWTEAFF.

The chain is built from TRBV7-6 and TRBJ2-1; TCRdb selects TRBD1, and the lack of DNA leaves this call unchecked. From germline, CDR1 is SGHVS and CDR2 FNYEAQ. The CDR3 spans 15 residues. The CDR3 loop reads CASSLGGGSVNEQFF.

The CDR3: CSARVLTGGIGPDIDTQYF. The V call is TRBV20-1, the J call TRBJ2-3; TCRdb names TRBD1, which stays unverified in the absence of DNA. The germline V gene encodes CDR1 DFQATT and CDR2 SNEGSKA (reference sequence). This CDR3 is built from 19 residues.

This sequence joins TRBV29-1 and TRBJ2-2; the TCRdb call, TRBD1, lacks DNA for checking. CDR3 length: 12 residues. Germline V gene sequence: CDR1 SQVTM, CDR2 ANQGSEA. The CDR3 loop is CSIGQVAGELFF.

V usage is TRBV29-1 and J usage is TRBJ2-7. The CDR3 is 11 amino acids. CDR1 is SQVTM, CDR2 ANQGSEA, per germline. The CDR3 loop reads CSVDSYNEQYF.

The CDR3 loop reads CASSLGTGFSEQFF. This rearrangement joins TRBV27 to TRBJ2-1; the TRBD1 assignment by TCRdb is unverifiable without DNA. Germline CDR1 is MNHEY and CDR2 is SMNVEV (reference sequence). The CDR3 spans 14 residues.